Here is one T cell receptor (beta chain) with its context. Individual cDNA molecules received unique molecular identifiers during library preparation. TCRdb reprocessed the 5' RACE reads via MiXCR and lists one record per CDR3 protein. The repertoire has around 63,000 distinct CDR3 sequences, 5% to 6.5% of them found once; the top ten carry approximately 3.6%. The sample belongs to a study of early T cells in non-severe SARS-CoV-2 infection. Germline CDR1 is SNHLY and CDR2 is FYNNEI. The CDR3 is 13 amino acids. V was clipped by 7 bases and J by 4 bases, with 11 bases between them. The sequenced sample was whole blood, obtained at baseline. The chain carries TRBV2 and TRBJ1-5; D unresolved. The receptor was isolated from an adult who was a healthcare worker with PCR-confirmed SARS-CoV-2 infection or an uninfected control (not recorded which). Written as DNA, the CDR3 is TGTGCCAGCAACTCTAAACGAAATCAGCCCCAGCATTTT. It translates to CASNSKRNQPQHF.